One sample yielded the 23 T cell receptor beta chains listed below, sequenced in a study of blood T cell repertoires in COVID-19 (dated by TCRdb to between 2020 and 2021). Libraries came from the immunoSEQ multiplex PCR assay. TCRdb took this table from immuneACCESS and kept in-frame rearrangements with V and J called. Such tables lack part of the clones; where checked against another copy, unresolved V genes explain under half of the gap, and the rest is unexplained. In all, the sample holds 25,000 to 30,000 clones, and around 94% of those were seen once. 0.83% of the sample belongs to the ten largest clones. The sample consisted of peripheral blood. These receptors all stem from a woman between 70 and 85 years old with COVID-19, enrolled during active disease.

The chain links TRBV6-5 to TRBJ2-5, with 8 positions matching TRBD2. Germline V gene data show CDR1 as MNHEY and CDR2 as SVGAGI. This CDR3 spans 15 amino acids. The V gene end was trimmed by 5 bases and the J gene end by 7 bases; junction bases not matched to a gene: 12. The CDR3 DNA reads as TGTGCCAGCAGTCACAGGCGGGAGGCGGTGGGGACCCAGTACTTC. Translating it yields CASSHRREAVGTQYF.

The chain links TRBV10-1 to TRBJ2-7; D remains ambiguous. The CDR3 is 13 residues long. V was cut by 3 bases and J by 4 bases, with 10 bases left in between. Germline V CDR1 and CDR2: WNHNN, SYGVQD (reference sequence). The CDR3 reads CASSDSGGYEQYF. DNA for the CDR3: TGCGCCAGCAGTGACTCGGGTGGGTACGAGCAGTACTTC.

The V call is TRBV5-1, the J call TRBJ1-2; no reliable D call. Trimming took off 4 bases at V and 4 bases at J, with 17 bases between the two ends. The CDR3 has 15 residues. Germline V gives CDR1 SGHRS, CDR2 YFSETQ. The CDR3 sequence is CASSPDEGVGYGYTF. DNA of the CDR3: TGCGCCAGCAGCCCGGACGAGGGTGTGGGCTATGGCTACACCTTC.

The chain joins TRBV2 to TRBJ1-3; possible D gene TRBD1, 6 bases. Trimming left V 6 bases short and J 3 bases short, with 9 bases between. In germline, CDR1 is SNHLY, CDR2 FYNNEI. The CDR3 covers 13 residues. The CDR3 region has the DNA TGTGCCAGCAGAAGGGGGTTTGGAAACACCATATATTTT. Translated, it gives CASRRGFGNTIYF.

The J gene is TRBJ1-1, the V gene TRBV13; tentative D call: TRBD1 (6 bases). The CDR3 runs to 14 residues. Trimming removed 3 bases from V and 3 bases from J, with 11 bases in between. Germline CDR1 reads PRHDT; CDR2 reads FYEKMQ (reference sequence). This chain's CDR3 is CASSLETGYTEAFF. CDR3 sequence (DNA): TGTGCCAGCAGCTTGGAGACAGGATACACTGAAGCTTTCTTT. Supplemented by reference TRBV13 and TRBJ1-1, the full variable domain reads AAGVIQSPRHLIKEKRETATLKCYPIPRHDTVYWYQQGPGQDPQFLISFYEKMQSDKGSIPDRFSAQQFSDYHSELNMSSLELGDSALYFCASSLETGYTEAFFGQGTRLTVV.

This CDR3 reads CASSSGGGGFSYGYTF. As DNA, the CDR3 is TGTGCCAGCAGCTCCGGTGGAGGGGGCTTCAGCTATGGCTACACCTTC. The chain recombines TRBV5-4 with TRBJ1-2; 7 bases agree with TRBD1. Trimming cost V 3 bases and J 4 bases; bases outside gene matches: 12. The germline gives CDR1 SGHNT, CDR2 YYREEE (reference sequence). CDR3 length: 16 residues.

This clone showed up just once. This chain joins TRBV6-6 and TRBJ1-6, with D tentatively TRBD1 (6 bases). CDR1 and CDR2 (germline): MNHNY, SVGAGI (reference sequence). The CDR3 spans 17 residues. V was trimmed by 5 bases and J by 7 bases, leaving 21 bases between them. CDR3 residues: CASSPGGGPGENSPLHF. The CDR3 nucleotides are TGTGCCAGCAGTCCTGGGGGGGGGCCCGGAGAAAATTCACCCCTCCACTTT.

The CDR3 spells CAWSEGATVGNQPQHF. The CDR3 DNA reads TGTGCCTGGAGTGAAGGAGCGACGGTTGGCAATCAGCCCCAGCATTTT. The chain couples TRBV30 to TRBJ1-5; D not certain. The germline gives CDR1 GTSNPN, CDR2 SVGIG (reference sequence). This CDR3 is built from 16 residues. Deletions cut 1 base from V and 2 bases from J, with 15 bases between.

In DNA form, the CDR3 reads TGTGCCAGCTCACCAAGATGGAGGGAAGGAGGGGATACGCAGTATTTT. This sequence encodes CASSPRWREGGDTQYF. The chain links TRBV18 to TRBJ2-3, with D possibly being TRBD2 (6 bases). CDR3 size: 16 residues. Trimming stripped 2 bases from V and 6 bases from J, with 18 bases between. Germline CDR1 and CDR2: KGHSH and LQKENI.

J is TRBJ2-5 and V is TRBV19, with D hard to call. The CDR3 is 15 amino acids. CDR1 is LNHDA and CDR2 is SQIVND in the germline V gene (reference sequence). The ends were cut back, 4 bases at V and 1 base at J, with 13 bases in the middle. This CDR3 is CASSRHDTFQETQYF. CDR3 bases: TGTGCCAGTAGTAGACATGACACATTCCAAGAGACCCAGTACTTC.

The table lists this clone with a count of one. The genes are TRBV14 and TRBJ2-7; tentatively, D is TRBD2 (5 bases). The CDR3 extends over 16 amino acids. Germline lookup yields CDR1 SGHDN and CDR2 FVKESK. Trimming took 1 base from V and 3 from J, leaving 16 bases between them. The CDR3 region has the DNA TGTGCCAGCAGCCAAGGTCTAGCTCTATTGGGCTACGAGCAGTACTTC. Its protein is CASSQGLALLGYEQYF. The full variable domain, with the rest looked up from reference TRBV14 and TRBJ2-7, is EAGVTQFPSHSVIEKGQTVTLRCDPISGHDNLYWYRRVMGKEIKFLLHFVKESKQDESGMPNNRFLAERTGGTYSTLKVQPAELEDSGVYFCASSQGLALLGYEQYFGPGTRLTVT.

This chain joins TRBV30 and TRBJ2-1; 9 bases map to TRBD2. The CDR3 sequence is 18 residues long. J gave up 2 bases and V 3 bases, and 14 bases lay outside the gene matches. In germline, CDR1 is GTSNPN, CDR2 SVGIG (reference sequence). In DNA form, the CDR3 reads TGTGCCTGGAGCGGTTTGACTGCTAGCGGGAAGGCCTACAATGAGCAGTTCTTC. Translation gives CAWSGLTASGKAYNEQFF.

The chain carries TRBV18 and TRBJ1-6; no reliable D call. Germline V gives CDR1 KGHSH, CDR2 LQKENI. Trimming pared 3 bases from V and 7 bases from J, leaving 7 bases between. This CDR3 region has 13 residues. The CDR3 here is CASSPSVNSPLHF. In DNA form, the CDR3 reads TGTGCCAGCTCACCTTCAGTAAATTCACCCCTCCACTTT.

This chain connects TRBV18 to TRBJ1-3, with 9 bases fitting TRBD1. The CDR3 consists of 15 residues. Germline lookup yields CDR1 KGHSH and CDR2 LQKENI. V shed 4 bases and J 1 base; nucleotides not matched to a gene: 2. The CDR3, as DNA: TGTGCCAGCTCACAAGGACAGGGGTCTGGAAACACCATATATTTT. Translated: CASSQGQGSGNTIYF.

This clone showed up just once. The chain uses TRBV28 and TRBJ2-5, with D perhaps TRBD1 (5 bases). Trimming cost V 3 bases and J 5 bases, with 13 bases left between them. The CDR3 sequence is 14 residues long. Germline V gene sequence: CDR1 MDHEN, CDR2 SYDVKM. CDR3 nucleotides: TGTGCCAGCAGTTTGGCAGGGTTTGAGGAGACCCAGTACTTC. Protein: CASSLAGFEETQYF.

V is TRBV19 and J is TRBJ1-5, with a weak D call TRBD1 (6 bases). V was cut by 7 bases and J by 5 bases, with 15 bases left in between. Per germline, CDR1 LNHDA and CDR2 SQIVND (reference sequence). The CDR3 sequence is 14 residues long. The CDR3 coding sequence is TGTGCCAGTAATTTTGACAGGCAGTATCAGCCCCAGCATTTT. Translated, it gives CASNFDRQYQPQHF.

The V and J genes are TRBV24-1 and TRBJ2-2, with TRBD1 as a possible D gene (6 bases). Germline assignment: CDR1 KGHDR and CDR2 SFDVKD. Deletions cut 3 bases from V and 3 bases from J, with 13 bases between. The CDR3 covers 16 residues. Written as DNA, the CDR3 is TGTGCCACCAGTGATACTGCGACAGGCTACACCGGGGAGCTGTTTTTT. Amino acid sequence: CATSDTATGYTGELFF.

This sequence joins TRBV24-1 and TRBJ2-1; a possible D gene is TRBD1 (5 bases). In germline, CDR1 is KGHDR, CDR2 SFDVKD. The CDR3 sequence is 19 residues long. V gave up 2 bases and J gave up 0 bases, with 19 bases separating them. This CDR3 is CATSDSVRLRQSSYNEQFF. In DNA, the CDR3 is TGTGCCACCAGTGATTCAGTTAGGCTGAGACAGAGCTCCTACAATGAGCAGTTCTTC.

The gene calls are TRBV4-1 and TRBJ2-7, with 10 nucleotides matching TRBD1. The junction had 1 base not matched to a gene; V was cut back by 3 bases and J by 2 bases. Per germline, CDR1 MGHRA and CDR2 YSYEKL. The CDR3 runs 14 residues. The CDR3 DNA reads TGCGCCAGCAGCCAGGGACAGGGGACCTACGAGCAGTACTTC. This codes for CASSQGQGTYEQYF.

The chain couples TRBV4-1 to TRBJ2-3, with TRBD2 matching 12 bases. CDR1 and CDR2 (germline): MGHRA, YSYEKL. V shed 1 base and J 2 bases; nucleotides not matched to a gene: 10. This CDR3 has 19 residues. Here the CDR3 reads CASSQGGILAGGFTDTQYF. In DNA form, the CDR3 reads TGCGCCAGCAGCCAAGGAGGGATCCTAGCGGGAGGGTTCACAGATACGCAGTATTTT.

The chain joins TRBV27 to TRBJ1-2; 7 bases are shared with TRBD1. There are 18 residues in the CDR3. Germline CDR1 is MNHEY and CDR2 is SMNVEV (reference sequence). V was clipped by 2 bases and J by 1 base; unmatched bases: 13. The CDR3 DNA reads as TGTGCCAGCAGTTTAGATGGACAGGCGACTTTCCGTAACTATGGCTACACCTTC. Amino acid sequence: CASSLDGQATFRNYGYTF.

This CDR3 reads CASSEMRDTQYF. In DNA, the CDR3 is TGTGCCAGCAGCGAGATGAGAGATACGCAGTATTTT. V usage is TRBV7-3 and J usage is TRBJ2-3; D not resolved. The length of the CDR3 is 12 residues. V was shortened by 5 bases and J by 5 bases, with 8 bases between the two germline ends. Germline-derived CDR1 and CDR2 are SGHTA and FQGTGA.

The CDR3 DNA reads as TGTGCCACCAGCAGGGGACTCCAGGGAACTGAAGCTTTCTTT. Its translation: CATSRGLQGTEAFF. The chain joins TRBV15 to TRBJ1-1; possibly TRBD1 for D (5 bases). CDR1 is LNHNV and CDR2 is YYDKDF in the germline V gene (reference sequence). The CDR3 length is 14 residues. V dropped 3 bases and J dropped 5 bases, with 13 bases sitting between them.